This T cell receptor beta chain originates from a study of cytomegalovirus exposure and HLA in healthy donors. The CDR3 extends over 13 amino acids. The V end lost 2 bases, the J end lost 8 bases, and 10 bases lay between the germline ends. The germline V gene encodes CDR1 SGHRS and CDR2 YFSETQ. In regard to this clone: Its matching antigen is unknown.

Overall study results and limits: The only immune exposure information that was available was CMV serostatus. The study reported that TCR beta sequences accurately predicted HLA-A and HLA-B alleles in most subjects. The majority of TCR sequences were rare, yet some public TCRs appeared in many donors. For most TCR beta V segments, an earlier analysis put the productive rate at about 87% or about 30% of the time.

This PCR relied on a set of 60 Vbeta primers and 13 Jbeta primers. Clones were read by immunoSEQ multiplex PCR, and TCRdb kept only the in-frame ones, dropping some. The sample holds about 270,000 clones, more than 55% seen once. The material sequenced was PBMCs. V is TRBV5-1 and J is TRBJ1-4, with no clear D. The source of this sequence is a female donor in good health and CMV-seronegative. This CDR3 reads CASSFSNKEKLFF. DNA of the CDR3: TGCGCCAGCAGCTTTTCTAATAAGGAAAAACTGTTTTTT.